Listed here is a single TCR beta chain. Only in-frame clones appear in the TCRdb table, and some are missing; sequencing was by immunoSEQ multiplex PCR. The sample yields 200,000 to 300,000 clones, about 86% seen once. The data originate from a study of blood T cell repertoires in COVID-19. As for the study in general: From T cells, B-cell-depleted T cells, or PBMCs came the material, which was cDNA or gDNA.

The germline V gene encodes CDR1 SQVTM and CDR2 ANQGSEA. This CDR3 has 12 amino acids. With 6 bases removed from V and 6 bases from J, the gap between germline ends came to 15 bases. The TCR originated in a man aged 25 to 40 with active or convalescent COVID-19. Sequenced: peripheral blood. The V call is TRBV29-1, the J call TRBJ2-7; maybe TRBD2 (6 bases). CDR3 DNA: TGCAGCGTGGGGACTCCCCGGGGCGAGCAGTACTTC. Residues: CSVGTPRGEQYF.